This T cell receptor beta chain emerged from a study of regulatory T cells in long-lasting Graves disease. As for time point: persistent/refractory GD, antithyroid drugs over 5 years with positive TRAb. The authors made the TCR library using RNA they extracted from PBMCs. Patients hailed from an endocrinology department in Xi'an, China. Researchers made TCR beta libraries by using iRepertoire HTBI primers and running Arm-PCR on CDR3 regions. One entry per CDR3 protein, called by TCRdb with MiXCR from the multiplex PCR reads. The table includes a few hundred thousand distinct CDR3 sequences, 21% detected once. Germline V gene data show CDR1 as LGHNA and CDR2 as YNFKEQ. Trimming cost V 0 bases and J 2 bases, with 11 bases left between them. The CDR3 is 15 amino acids. This clonotype was counted once.

This receptor was taken from a female donor with Graves disease. The starting material was peripheral blood mononuclear cells (PBMCs), obtained when the disease was refractory, from a patient treated with antithyroid drugs. This chain connects TRBV4-2 to TRBJ2-7; D is possibly TRBD1 or TRBD2 (5 bases each). CDR3 bases: TGTGCCAGCAGCCAAGACCGGGACGCTGCCTACGAGCAGTACTTC. This gives the protein CASSQDRDAAYEQYF.